Listed below are T cell receptor beta chains from one sample, sequenced in a study of T cell responses to AZD1222 COVID-19 vaccine. Profiled with immunoSEQ multiplex PCR; TCRdb holds only in-frame clones, not every one. The sample lists 180,000 or so clones, 94% occurring once. The sequenced sample was peripheral blood, obtained on day 0 of AZD1222 vaccination. The receptor set was obtained from an adult in good health. Each CDR3 is given with its conserved first and last residue. Each record gives: V gene, D gene, J gene, clone size, CDR3 DNA, CDR3 protein. A D gene is named only where the DNA matches it firmly. Some rows mark clone size as missing; the rest say once, few, many or name a class of expanded clone.

TRBV7-9	TRBD1	TRBJ1-1	few	TGTGCCAGCAGCTTGACAGGGGTCTATCGTTCGAACACTGAAGCTTTCTTT	CASSLTGVYRSNTEAFF
TRBV2	TRBD1	TRBJ1-3	-	TGTGCCAGCAGTTCCACAGGGGTGGCTGGAAACACCATATATTTT	CASSSTGVAGNTIYF
TRBV7-2	-	TRBJ2-1	-	TGTGCCAGCAGCTTAGGGCCGGCGGGTGAGCAGTTCTTC	CASSLGPAGEQFF
TRBV7-2	-	TRBJ2-5	-	TGTGCCAGCAGCTTTGGACTACAAGAGACCCAGTACTTC	CASSFGLQETQYF
TRBV2	TRBD1	TRBJ2-5	-	TGTGCCAGCAGTGAAACCGGCAGGGGGCAGCAAGAGACCCAGTACTTC	CASSETGRGQQETQYF
TRBV28	TRBD1	TRBJ2-7	-	TGTGCCAGCAGTTCCGGGACAGGGGGGCCCTACGAGCAGTACTTC	CASSSGTGGPYEQYF
TRBV19	-	TRBJ1-1	-	TGTGCCAGTAACGGCAATCGGAACACTGAAGCTTTCTTT	CASNGNRNTEAFF
TRBV19	-	TRBJ2-6	once	TGTGCCAGTAGTCCAAAGAAGGGCTCTGGGGCCAACGTCCTGACTTTC	CASSPKKGSGANVLTF
TRBV5-4	-	TRBJ1-1	-	TGTGCCAGCAGCTTAGGTGATGCTGAAGCTTTCTTT	CASSLGDAEAFF
TRBV23-1	-	TRBJ1-5	-	TGCGCCAGGAGGAAATCTCCAGGGGAGCAGCCCCAGCATTTT	CARRKSPGEQPQHF
TRBV10-2	-	TRBJ2-2	-	TGCGCCAGCAGGGGACCGACCGGGGAGCTGTTTTTT	CASRGPTGELFF
TRBV6-6	-	TRBJ2-5	-	TGTGCCAGCAGTTATCAAGGGGCACACCAAGAGACCCAGTACTTC	CASSYQGAHQETQYF
TRBV5-1	TRBD1	TRBJ1-1	-	TGCGCCAGCAGCCCCGGGACAGCGAACACTGAAGCTTTCTTT	CASSPGTANTEAFF
TRBV24-1	-	TRBJ2-1	once	TGTGCCACCAGTGCCTCTTCCCATGAGCAGTTCTTC	CATSASSHEQFF
TRBV6-5	TRBD1	TRBJ1-5	-	TGTGCCAGCAGTTACCCTCCTACAACCAGGGGGGGGCCCCAGCATTTT	CASSYPPTTRGGPQHF
TRBV12-5	-	TRBJ2-1	-	TGTGCTAGTGGTTTTTCCAACAGGGACTATGAGCAGTTCTTC	CASGFSNRDYEQFF
TRBV7-9	-	TRBJ2-3	-	TGTGCCAGCAGCTTAGCGGGGGGAGGCCGAACAGATACGCAGTATTTT	CASSLAGGGRTDTQYF
TRBV27	-	TRBJ2-1	-	TGTGCCAGCAGTATCCCCCCGTTGAGACACCTGAAGGACCACTCCTACAATGAGCAGTTCTTC	CASSIPPLRHLKDHSYNEQFF
TRBV27	-	TRBJ1-1	-	TGTGCCAGCAGTTCGCCCCTGGCCAACACTGAAGCTTTCTTT	CASSSPLANTEAFF
TRBV27	-	TRBJ1-6	-	TGTGCCAGCAGTTTTTTTGAGATAGGGCCCCTCCACTTT	CASSFFEIGPLHF
TRBV30	-	TRBJ2-1	-	TGTGCCTGTACCGGGTCCTCCTACAATGAGCAGTTCTTC	CACTGSSYNEQFF
TRBV6-1	-	TRBJ1-5	-	TGTGCCAGCAGTGAGGCAGGAACACCTCAGCCCCAGCATTTT	CASSEAGTPQPQHF
TRBV10-2	-	TRBJ1-2	-	TGCGCCAGCAGTGAGGGCGGCGGCTACACCTTC	CASSEGGGYTF
TRBV5-4	TRBD2	TRBJ2-1	-	TGTGCCAGCAGCTCGGGACTACCGTCCTACAATGAGCAGTTCTTC	CASSSGLPSYNEQFF
TRBV3-1/TRBV3-2	-	TRBJ2-1	-	TGTGCCAGCAGCCGGTCGGATGAGCAGTTCTTC	CASSRSDEQFF
TRBV18	-	TRBJ1-2	-	TGTGCCAGCTCACCACGGTCCGGGCAGAGGAGTACGAGCTATGGCTACACCTTC	CASSPRSGQRSTSYGYTF
TRBV12-3/TRBV12-4	-	TRBJ1-2	-	TGTGCCAGCAGACGGACTGACTATGGCTACACCTTC	CASRRTDYGYTF
TRBV5-1	-	TRBJ1-1	-	TGCGCCAGCACAAGAGACAGACTGAACACTGAAGCTTTCTTT	CASTRDRLNTEAFF
TRBV10-3	-	TRBJ2-6	-	TGTGCCATCAGTGATTTGCTTTCCGACATGGGGGCCAACGTCCTGACTTTC	CAISDLLSDMGANVLTF
TRBV28	-	TRBJ2-2	-	TGTGCCAGCAGTTTAGTTGGGACAAGGGCCGGGGAGCTGTTTTTT	CASSLVGTRAGELFF
TRBV19	TRBD1	TRBJ1-5	-	TGTGCCAGTAGAGTTCAGGGGGCGACGCAGCCCCAGCATTTT	CASRVQGATQPQHF
TRBV5-4	TRBD2	TRBJ2-3	-	TGTGCCAGCAGCTTGGCGGGGGGGTTGCCCCTAACGCAGTATTTT	CASSLAGGLPLTQYF
TRBV12-3/TRBV12-4	-	TRBJ1-2	-	TGTGCCAGCACCCTACGAAGCAACCATGGCTACACCTTC	CASTLRSNHGYTF
TRBV30	-	TRBJ1-2	once	TGTGCCTGGAGTGAAGAGGGGGGATGGAGAGGCTACACCTTC	CAWSEEGGWRGYTF
TRBV20-1	-	TRBJ1-2	-	TGCAGTGCTAGAGATCCCCCTGGCTACACCTTC	CSARDPPGYTF
TRBV27	-	TRBJ2-7	-	TGTGCCAGCAGTTTTGGACAGTTCTACGAGCAGTACTTC	CASSFGQFYEQYF
TRBV7-2	-	TRBJ1-2	-	TGTGCCAGCAGCTTAACCCTATCTCATGGCTACACCTTC	CASSLTLSHGYTF
TRBV2	-	TRBJ1-5	-	TGTGCCAGCTGTCCCAGGACGGGTAATCAGCCCCAGCATTTT	CASCPRTGNQPQHF
TRBV4-1	-	TRBJ2-7	once	TGCGCCAGCAGCCAAACCTCCCCCCCAGAGGTATACGAGCAGTACTTC	CASSQTSPPEVYEQYF
TRBV28	-	TRBJ1-3	-	TGTGCCAGCAGTTTGAGCACCGGGGGAGATTCTGGAAACACCATATATTTT	CASSLSTGGDSGNTIYF
TRBV10-2	-	TRBJ1-1	-	TGCGCCAGCAGTGAGTACACTGAAGCTTTCTTT	CASSEYTEAFF
TRBV6-5	-	TRBJ1-2	-	TGTGCCAGCACCTTAGGGTCAGGGTATGGCTACACCTTC	CASTLGSGYGYTF
TRBV4-1	-	TRBJ1-5	-	TGCGCCAGCAGCCAAGAGCCCCCGAGGGCTAATCAGCCCCAGCATTTT	CASSQEPPRANQPQHF
TRBV5-1	-	TRBJ2-2	-	TGCGCCAGCAGCTCCAACACAGGGAATAAGGGGGAGCTGTTTTTT	CASSSNTGNKGELFF
TRBV4-1	-	TRBJ1-1	-	TGCGCCAGCAGCCCACCATACAGGAGCCCTGAAGCTTTCTTT	CASSPPYRSPEAFF
TRBV7-7	-	TRBJ2-5	-	TGTGCCAGCAGCGCCGGCGAGACCCAGTACTTC	CASSAGETQYF
TRBV3-1/TRBV3-2	-	TRBJ1-1	few	TGTGCCAGCAGCCAAGTGGGGACGGGTGATGAAGCTTTCTTT	CASSQVGTGDEAFF
TRBV27	-	TRBJ2-5	-	TGTGCCAGCAGTTTATCGGGCTTGGAGACCCAGTACTTC	CASSLSGLETQYF
TRBV19	TRBD2	TRBJ2-5	-	TGTGCCAGTAGTTCACCGGGGGGACTGAGGGCAGAGACCCAGTACTTC	CASSSPGGLRAETQYF
TRBV2	-	TRBJ1-1	-	TGTGCCAGCCCCGCCCGGGCTTATGAAGCTTTCTTT	CASPARAYEAFF
TRBV24-1	-	TRBJ1-1	-	TGTGCCACCAGTGATGGGCATGAAGCTTTCTTT	CATSDGHEAFF
TRBV7-9	-	TRBJ2-7	-	TGTGCCAGCAGCCCCAGCCTAGCCGAGACCTACGAGCAGTACTTC	CASSPSLAETYEQYF
TRBV5-1	-	TRBJ2-2	-	TGCGCCAGCAGCTCGTTCGACGGGTACGGGGAGCTGTTTTTT	CASSSFDGYGELFF
TRBV6-5	-	TRBJ1-2	-	TGTGCGTCCCAGGAGAACTATGGCTACACCTTC	CASQENYGYTF